This TCR beta chain appears in the sequencing data of a study of blood T cell repertoires in COVID-19. Turning to the study itself: Samples representing acute and convalescent COVID-19 were sourced from the United States, Italy and Spain. PBMCs, B-cell-depleted T cells, or T cells were the source of the cDNA or gDNA that made up the material.

From germline, CDR1 is SGHDN and CDR2 FVKESK. The germline V and J ends were trimmed by 0 bases and 3 bases, with 8 bases remaining between them. The CDR3 sequence is 14 residues long. In the original processing: Amplification from reference gene primers served as the basis for estimated nucleated cell counts. TCRdb's copy holds only in-frame clones and misses some; the assay was immunoSEQ multiplex PCR. V and J calls and clone size are those listed in that table; D and trimming were worked out from the DNA. The data contain tens of thousands of clones, approximately 83% of them singletons. The source material was peripheral blood. The source is a man at least 80 years old with active or convalescent COVID-19. The rearrangement links TRBV14 to TRBJ1-2; maybe TRBD1 (5 bases). The CDR3 DNA is TGTGCCAGCAGCCAAGATCTCAGGGACTATGGCTACACCTTC. Residues: CASSQDLRDYGYTF.